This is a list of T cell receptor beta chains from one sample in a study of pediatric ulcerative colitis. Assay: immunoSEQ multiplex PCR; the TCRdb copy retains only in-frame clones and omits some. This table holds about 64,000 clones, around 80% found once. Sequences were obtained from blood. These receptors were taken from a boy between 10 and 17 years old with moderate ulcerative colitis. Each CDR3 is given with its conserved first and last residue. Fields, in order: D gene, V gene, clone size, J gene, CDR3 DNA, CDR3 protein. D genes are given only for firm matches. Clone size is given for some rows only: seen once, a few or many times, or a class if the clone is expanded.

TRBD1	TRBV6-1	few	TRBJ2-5	TGTGCCAGCGGGGGACAGGGTGAGACCCAGTACTTC	CASGGQGETQYF
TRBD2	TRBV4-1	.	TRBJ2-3	TGCGCCAGCAGCCAAGGAGCGGGGGGCCAAAAGTTAGATACGCAGTATTTT	CASSQGAGGQKLDTQYF
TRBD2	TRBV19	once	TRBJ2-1	TGTGCCAGTAGTACACTAGCGGGGGTCTCCTACAATGAGCAGTTCTTC	CASSTLAGVSYNEQFF
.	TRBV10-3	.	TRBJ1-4	TGTGCCATCAGTGAATCTGGGGCTAATGAAAAACTGTTTTTT	CAISESGANEKLFF
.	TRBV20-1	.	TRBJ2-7	TGCAGTGCTGGCACCCCCTACGAGCAGTACTTC	CSAGTPYEQYF
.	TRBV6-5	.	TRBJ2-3	TGTGCCAGCAGTTACTCTGGCAGGGGGAGGCTAGATACGCAGTATTTT	CASSYSGRGRLDTQYF
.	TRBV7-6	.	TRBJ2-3	TGTGCCAGCAGAAGGAGGGCGGGGTTCGAAGATACGCAGTATTTT	CASRRRAGFEDTQYF
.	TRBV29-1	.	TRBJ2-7	TGCAGCGTCTCCCGGGGTATGGTAAGCGAGCAGTACTTC	CSVSRGMVSEQYF
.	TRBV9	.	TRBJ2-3	TGTGCCAGCAGCTCCCTAGAGGGTATTAGCACAGATACGCAGTATTTT	CASSSLEGISTDTQYF
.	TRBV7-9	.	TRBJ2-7	TGTGCCGGGGACGTTATTACCTACGAGCAGTACTTC	CAGDVITYEQYF
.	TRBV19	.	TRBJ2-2	TGTGCCAGTAGTCTCTTGTCTAGCAGAAACACCGGGGAGCTGTTTTTT	CASSLLSSRNTGELFF
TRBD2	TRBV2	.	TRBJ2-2	TGTGCCAGCAATATAAAGTCTGCGGGAGGCACCGGGGAGCTGTTTTTT	CASNIKSAGGTGELFF
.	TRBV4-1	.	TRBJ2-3	TGCGCCAGCAGCCAATCTCTAACACGGGGGACTAGCACAGATACGCAGTATTTT	CASSQSLTRGTSTDTQYF
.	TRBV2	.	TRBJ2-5	TGTGCCAGCAAGGCGGCAACCCAAGAGACCCAGTACTTC	CASKAATQETQYF
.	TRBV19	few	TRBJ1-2	TGTGCCACTGGACCTCCCTCGACCACCTTC	CATGPPSTTF
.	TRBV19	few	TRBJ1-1	TGTGCCAGTAGTGCGGGGTACACTGAAGCTTTCTTT	CASSAGYTEAFF
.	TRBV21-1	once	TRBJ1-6	TGTGCCAGCAGCAAAGCGATTGGTAGTTCACCCCTCCACTTT	CASSKAIGSSPLHF
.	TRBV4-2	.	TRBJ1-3	TGTGCCAGCAGCCAAGAACCAACGATTGGAAACACCATATATTTT	CASSQEPTIGNTIYF
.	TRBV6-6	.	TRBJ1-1	TGTGCCAGCAGTTACAGCTGGCGGCGGGGCCACACTGAAGCTTTCTTT	CASSYSWRRGHTEAFF
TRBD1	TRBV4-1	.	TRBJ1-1	TGCGCCAGCAGCCAAGAGCCAGGGGGCAATGATGAAGCTTTCTTT	CASSQEPGGNDEAFF
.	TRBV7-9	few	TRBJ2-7	TGTGCCAGCAGCTTAGCTGCCGGGGAACAGTACTTC	CASSLAAGEQYF
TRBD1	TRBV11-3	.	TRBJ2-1	TGTGCCAGCTCCAAACAGGGGTCGAACCATGAGCAGTTCTTC	CASSKQGSNHEQFF
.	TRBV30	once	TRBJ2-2	TGTGCCTGGAGTGTACTACCAGTTTACACCGGGGAGCTGTTTTTT	CAWSVLPVYTGELFF
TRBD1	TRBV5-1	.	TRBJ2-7	TGCGCCAGCAGCTCGACCGGGACAGCCTACGAGCAGTACTTC	CASSSTGTAYEQYF
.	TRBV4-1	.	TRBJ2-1	TGCGCCAGCAGCCAAGCTGGGCTTGCCTACAATGAGCAGTTCTTC	CASSQAGLAYNEQFF
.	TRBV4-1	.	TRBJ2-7	TGCGCCAGCAGCCAAGATCGGGTCAGTCTCTACGAGCAGTACTTC	CASSQDRVSLYEQYF
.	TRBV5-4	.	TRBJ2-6	TGTGCCAGCAGCCAGGGCCCTGGGGCCAACGTCCTGACTTTC	CASSQGPGANVLTF
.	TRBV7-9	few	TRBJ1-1	TGTGCCACCAAGGGGGGTACGAACACTGAAGCTTTCTTT	CATKGGTNTEAFF
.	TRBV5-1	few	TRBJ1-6	TGCGCCAGCAGCCAAGGAGGGATCCTCGGGGCCCTCCACTTT	CASSQGGILGALHF
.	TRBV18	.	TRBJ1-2	TGTGCCAGCCGGGAATTACAGCGGTCTGCTGGCTACACCTTC	CASRELQRSAGYTF
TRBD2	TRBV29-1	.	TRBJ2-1	TGCAGCGTTGAGCCTAGCGGCTACAATGAGCAGTTCTTC	CSVEPSGYNEQFF
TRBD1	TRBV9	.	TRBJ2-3	TGTGCCAGCAGCGGTCGACAGGGTAATACGCAGTATTTT	CASSGRQGNTQYF
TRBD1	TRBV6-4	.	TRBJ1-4	TGTGCCAGCAGTCTCTCGGGACAGGGACCTGAAAAACTGTTTTTT	CASSLSGQGPEKLFF
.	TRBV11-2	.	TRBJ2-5	TGTGCCAGCAGCTTATTCCAAAGCCGAGAGACCCAGTACTTC	CASSLFQSRETQYF